The present T cell receptor (beta chain) was sequenced within a study of beta chain features in type 1 diabetes. Every single donor gave one heparinised blood draw, and these averaged approximately 110 mL. The sequenced template was cDNA made from the entire isolated RNA. Method: immunoSEQ multiplex PCR; TCRdb's copy keeps in-frame clones and lacks some. The sample lists nearly 350,000 clones; 7.5% to 9% were seen once. This clone appeared a few times. V trimming: 2 bases; J trimming: 5 bases; junction bases outside the gene matches: 7. The CDR3 spans 15 residues. Germline-derived CDR1 and CDR2 are MNHEY and SVGAGI.

The sequence derives from a woman aged 18 to 35 in good health. Sequenced material: central memory CD4+ T cells from blood. The V gene is TRBV6-5, the J gene TRBJ2-5, with 8 bases fitting TRBD2. CDR3 DNA: TGTGCCAGCAGTTACGTCGCCGGGAGGGGGGAGACCCAGTACTTC. It codes for CASSYVAGRGETQYF.